Listed below are T cell receptor beta chains from one sample, sequenced in a study of lymphopenia after photon versus proton radiotherapy. Measured with immunoSEQ multiplex PCR; TCRdb has only the in-frame clones, and not every one. The repertoire holds just over 25,000 clones, approximately 85% seen once, with around 5.2% in the top ten. Source: peripheral blood, taken from a patient treated with photon-based radiotherapy. These receptors were obtained from a man in his thirties or forties with gastric cancer. The CDR3 runs from the conserved cysteine through the conserved F or W. The D gene is left open where the match is weak. Clone size is stated in some rows and not others, as once, few, many or a class when expanded.

-	-	TRBJ2-2	TRBV5-1	TGCGCCAGCAGCCCGAAAGACAGGAACACCGGGGAGCTGTTTTTT	CASSPKDRNTGELFF
-	-	TRBJ1-2	TRBV14	TGTGCCAGCAGCCAAGCGCTGGCTAACTATGGCTACACCTTC	CASSQALANYGYTF
-	-	TRBJ2-7	TRBV5-1	TGCGCCAGCAGCTTAGCGGAGGGCTACGAGCAGTACTTC	CASSLAEGYEQYF
TRBD1	-	TRBJ2-3	TRBV18	TGTGCCAGCTCACTGAGCCAGGGGGCAGATACGCAGTATTTT	CASSLSQGADTQYF
-	-	TRBJ1-4	TRBV10-1	TGCGCCAGCCAAGCAAACGGGAATGAAAAACTGTTTTTT	CASQANGNEKLFF
-	-	TRBJ1-1	TRBV2	TGTGCCAGCAGCTTAGATTTTGAAGCTTTCTTT	CASSLDFEAFF
TRBD2	-	TRBJ2-5	TRBV7-6	TGTGCCAGCAGCTTAAACGGGAGGGCCTCAGAGACCCAGTACTTC	CASSLNGRASETQYF
-	-	TRBJ1-2	TRBV21-1	TGTGCCAGCAGCAGGCCAGGCAGGGAGCTAGGCCAGTATCACACCTTC	CASSRPGRELGQYHTF
-	-	TRBJ2-1	TRBV7-9	TGTGCCAGCAGCTTAGGGGGGACCTACAATGAGCAGTTCTTC	CASSLGGTYNEQFF
-	-	TRBJ2-2	TRBV6-4	TGTGCCAGCAGTAGGGGCTGGAACACCGGGGAGCTGTTTTTT	CASSRGWNTGELFF
-	-	TRBJ2-1	TRBV6-6	TGTGCCAGCAGTTCCCCCGGGGGCTATGAGCAGTTCTTC	CASSSPGGYEQFF
TRBD1	once	TRBJ1-3	TRBV29-1	TGCAGCGTATTATCACAGGGGGCGGTAAACACCATATATTTT	CSVLSQGAVNTIYF
-	-	TRBJ2-2	TRBV5-1	TGCGCCAGCAGCTTTCAGGCAGCCACCGGGGAGCTGTTTTTT	CASSFQAATGELFF
TRBD2	few	TRBJ2-2	TRBV4-3	TGCGCCAGCAGCCAAGATCTCCTAGCGGGAGGGCCGTCCGGGGAGCTGTTTTTT	CASSQDLLAGGPSGELFF
TRBD1	-	TRBJ2-1	TRBV7-3	TGTGCCAGCAGCTTAAGTCTGGGACAGGGGGCTGAGCAGTTCTTC	CASSLSLGQGAEQFF
-	-	TRBJ1-1	TRBV29-1	TGCAGCGTTGAGGTTACAGTGAACACTGAAGCTTTCTTT	CSVEVTVNTEAFF
-	-	TRBJ1-1	TRBV6-5	TGTGCCAGCAGTTACTCATGGGGCGTAGGGAACACTGAAGCTTTCTTT	CASSYSWGVGNTEAFF
-	-	TRBJ2-1	TRBV2	TGTGCCAGCAGAAGAAGCTCCAATGAGCAGTTCTTC	CASRRSSNEQFF
TRBD2	-	TRBJ2-3	TRBV14	TGTGCCAGCAGCCAAGATCGGGGGACTAACGTAGATACGCAGTATTTT	CASSQDRGTNVDTQYF
-	-	TRBJ2-1	TRBV29-1	TGCAGCGTTGGGGGACGGAACAATGAGCAGTTCTTC	CSVGGRNNEQFF
-	-	TRBJ1-2	TRBV29-1	TGCAGCGTCCAACAGGGAAGGGACTATGGCTACACCTTC	CSVQQGRDYGYTF
TRBD2	-	TRBJ2-1	TRBV28	TGTGCCAGCAGCCCCGGAGGTCTAGCGGGAGGGAGAATTTGGAATGAGCAGTTCTTC	CASSPGGLAGGRIWNEQFF
-	-	TRBJ1-1	TRBV7-2	TGTGCCAGCAGCTTACAGGTATTGAACACTGAAGCTTTCTTT	CASSLQVLNTEAFF
TRBD2	few	TRBJ2-7	TRBV2	TGTGCCAGCAGGGGACTAGCGGGGGCCTACGAGCAGTACTTC	CASRGLAGAYEQYF
-	few	TRBJ2-1	TRBV11-3	TGTGCCAGCAGCTTTAGGGGAACGGGAAGCCATGAGCAGTTCTTC	CASSFRGTGSHEQFF
-	-	TRBJ2-1	TRBV28	TGTGCCAGCCTCGAAACGGGAGTAAGGGATGAGCAGTTCTTC	CASLETGVRDEQFF
TRBD1	-	TRBJ2-1	TRBV12-5	TGTGCTAGTGGTTTGGAAACAGGGGCGAACAATGAGCAGTTCTTC	CASGLETGANNEQFF
-	-	TRBJ1-4	TRBV21-1	TGTGCCAGCAGCGTGGATGTAGCTACAAGGTATAATGAAAAACTGTTTTTT	CASSVDVATRYNEKLFF
TRBD1	-	TRBJ1-2	TRBV6-5	TGTGCCAGCAGTCAGTTCCAGGGGGCTCTTGGCTACACCTTC	CASSQFQGALGYTF
-	once	TRBJ2-6	TRBV4-2	TGTGCCAGCAGCGCAGATCAAAGGTTACAAAGCCGGGCCAACGTCCTGACTTTC	CASSADQRLQSRANVLTF
TRBD1	-	TRBJ1-5	TRBV7-2	TGTGCCAGCAGGCCAGGGGGCTTAAGCAATCAGCCCCAGCATTTT	CASRPGGLSNQPQHF
-	-	TRBJ1-2	TRBV4-1	TGCGCCAGCAGCCCCTCTCCGGCGGATGGCTACACCTTC	CASSPSPADGYTF
TRBD2	-	TRBJ2-7	TRBV6-1	TGTGCCAGCAGTGAATGGGGCGGGGGGGAGATCTACGAGCAGTACTTC	CASSEWGGGEIYEQYF
-	few	TRBJ1-1	TRBV7-9	TGTGCCAGCAGCCCTTCCTCGGGGACTGAAGCTTTCTTT	CASSPSSGTEAFF
TRBD2	-	TRBJ2-3	TRBV6-6	TGTGCCAGCAGCGGGGGGGGCCTGCAGTATTTT	CASSGGGLQYF
TRBD2	-	TRBJ2-5	TRBV4-1	TGCGCCAGCAGCCAAGTGGGTAGCGGGGGGCCCAACCAAGAGACCCAGTACTTC	CASSQVGSGGPNQETQYF
-	-	TRBJ1-5	TRBV15	TGTGCCACCAGCAGAGAATCCAATACAGGATCGGGCAATCAGCCCCAGCATTTT	CATSRESNTGSGNQPQHF
TRBD1	-	TRBJ2-1	TRBV7-6	TGTGCCAGCAGCTTATCTAATCATCCAGGGGGTGGAATCGATGAGCAGTTCTTC	CASSLSNHPGGGIDEQFF
-	few	TRBJ1-5	TRBV5-5	TGTGCCAGCAGCTCCTGGAATGTAGCACGCAATCAGCCCCAGCATTTT	CASSSWNVARNQPQHF
TRBD1	-	TRBJ1-5	TRBV6-1	TGTGCCAGCAGTGTGGGACAGGGGGCAGGGGGCAATCAGCCCCAGCATTTT	CASSVGQGAGGNQPQHF
-	-	TRBJ1-1	TRBV6-5	TGTGCCAGCAGTTACTCGGGCAGTGAAGCTTTCTTT	CASSYSGSEAFF
-	-	TRBJ1-1	TRBV11-2	TGTGCCAGCACCCTGGGGATGAACACTGAAGCTTTCTTT	CASTLGMNTEAFF
TRBD2	-	TRBJ2-1	TRBV2	TGTGCCAGCATGGGGGACTACTTAGAGCAGTTCTTC	CASMGDYLEQFF
TRBD2	-	TRBJ2-7	TRBV28	TGTGCCAGCAGTTCCCACCGGACTAGCGGGTCTACCTACGAGCAGTACTTC	CASSSHRTSGSTYEQYF
TRBD1	-	TRBJ1-3	TRBV5-5	TGTGCCAGCAGCCCCGGGACAGGGCTTGGAAACACCATATATTTT	CASSPGTGLGNTIYF
TRBD2	-	TRBJ2-3	TRBV5-4	TGTGCCAGCAGGTCGACTAGCGGGAGAGTAGATTCAGATACGCAGTATTTT	CASRSTSGRVDSDTQYF